Described below is a single T cell receptor beta chain sequence and its context. Sample treatment: approximately 18 received Ad26.COV2.S at low or high dose, single or two shots; about 5 received placebo; per-sample allocation not given. All samples were drawn on day 63, counting from the first vaccine or placebo injection. Donation was by an adult aged 18-55 years who was in Boston. TCRdb's copy holds only in-frame clones and misses some; the assay was immunoSEQ multiplex PCR. The repertoire has about 350,000 clones, roughly 91% of them found once; the top ten carry around 3.6%. V gave up 9 bases and J gave up 6 bases; unmatched junction bases: 13. CDR3 size: 16 residues. Per germline, CDR1 SGHTA and CDR2 FQGTGA. This sample is drawn from a study of Ad26.COV2.S vaccination and SARS-CoV-2 variants.

The receptor comes from a person between 18 and 65 years old who received the Ad26.COV2.S COVID-19 vaccine or a placebo. The sample was peripheral blood, taken in a trial of Ad26.COV2.S vaccine versus placebo. The gene calls are TRBV7-3 and TRBJ2-2, with 10 nucleotides matching TRBD1. CDR3 bases: TGTGCCAGTTCCGACCGGGACAGGGGAGTCCCCGGGGAGCTGTTTTTT. As protein: CASSDRDRGVPGELFF.